The 26 T cell receptor delta chains below were found in one sample sequenced in a study of gamma-delta T cells after stem cell transplantation. With CATT, TCRdb re-called clones from the RT-PCR reads. Of some 1,400 delta-chain clones detected, about 9.3% appear once; the ten largest clones hold 64%. Sequenced material: gamma-delta T cells. These receptors all come from a human donor. It is not recorded whose cells these are; they may come from a transplant donor.

This clone is classed as medium-sized. TCRdb attributes to this sequence the protein of a much larger clone, which differs from the DNA translation at residue 6; a read error is likely, and the protein displayed is translated from the DNA. The same CDR3 is also encoded by other DNA sequences in this sample. The chain is built from TRDV3 and TRDJ1; D is perhaps TRDD3 (6 bases). The CDR3 length is 14 residues. Germline V gene data show CDR1 as TVYSNPD and CDR2 as GDNSRS (reference sequence). V dropped 5 bases and J dropped 5 bases, with 21 bases sitting between them. CDR3 sequence: CALSSHDLGDKLIF. In DNA, the CDR3 is TGTGCCCTCTCCTCCCACGACCTGGGGGATAAACTCATCTTT. The full variable domain, completed using reference TRDV3 and TRDJ1, is CDKVTQSSPDQTVASGSEVVLLCTYDTVYSNPDLFWYRIRPDYSFQFVFYGDNSRSEGADFTQGRFSVKHILTQKAFHLVISPVRTEDSATYYCALSSHDLGDKLIFGKGTRVTVEP.

This clone has just a few counts. TCRdb attributes to this sequence the protein of a much larger clone, which differs from the DNA translation at residue 3; a read error is likely, and the protein displayed is translated from the DNA. The chain is built from TRDV2 and TRDJ1, with D possibly matching TRDD2 (6 bases). The CDR3 sequence is 18 residues long. The germline V gene has CDR1 GEAIGNYY and CDR2 EKD. The CDR3 DNA reads TGTGCCCGTGATCCGGTTAGCCTTCCCCGAGGGCTGGACGATAAACTCATCTTT. This codes for CARDPVSLPRGLDDKLIF.

Regarding this clone: The junction departs from germline at one end; a sequencing error may be responsible. This chain connects TRDV2 to TRDJ3; D gene ambiguous. Germline CDR1 is GEAIGNYY and CDR2 is EKD. The CDR3 extends over 18 amino acids. The CDR3, as DNA: TGTGCCTGCGACATTTCCCTCTACGGCTCCTTGGACACCCGACAGATGTTTTTC. Its protein product is CACDISLYGSLDTRQMFF.

This clone is large (0.1 to 1%) by share. A read error may be the cause here, since a much bigger clone is one base away. This chain connects TRDV2 to TRDJ1, with 11 bases fitting TRDD3. The J gene was missing in TCRdb and was found by matching the end of the DNA to germline. CDR3 size: 18 residues. Germline loops: CDR1 GEAIGNYY, CDR2 EKD. After removal of 2 bases from V and 0 bases from J, the junction contained 10 bases not matched to a gene. CDR3 residues: CACDRVGDTRSYTDKLIF. The CDR3 DNA is TGTGCCTGTGACAGAGTGGGGGATACGCGATCTTACACCGATAAACTCATCTTT.

This clone showed up just a few times. The chain couples TRDV1 to TRDJ1, with 9 bases aligning to TRDD3. V lost 3 bases and J lost 9; bases outside the gene matches: 32. The CDR3 loop spans 22 amino acids. Germline lookup yields CDR1 TSWWSYY and CDR2 QGS. CDR3 DNA sequence: TGTGCTCTTGGGGATCCACATCTGGCCAAGGGTCTCCTTACTAGGGGATACGCAGAACTCATCTTT. It yields the protein CALGDPHLAKGLLTRGYAELIF.

No V segment was called; the J segment is TRDJ1. The CDR3 totals 18 residues. CDR3 nucleotide sequence: TGTGCCTGTGAGTCGGCCTCCTTGCCTGTGGTGATCGTCCCTAAACTCATCTTT. This codes for CACESASLPVVIVPKLIF.

This clone is classed as medium-sized. The J gene is TRDJ1, the V gene TRDV2; 7 positions agree with TRDD3. CDR3 size: 15 residues. V was pared by 2 bases and J by 2 bases, with 7 bases of the junction left unmatched. The germline V gene encodes CDR1 GEAIGNYY and CDR2 EKD. The CDR3 is CACDRLTGVTDKLIF. CDR3 nucleotide sequence: TGTGCCTGTGACAGACTCACTGGGGTTACCGATAAACTCATCTTT.

The rearrangement joins TRDV1 to TRDJ1; D is unclear. Trimming took 0 bases from V and 0 from J, leaving 14 bases between them. Germline CDR1 reads TSWWSYY; CDR2 reads QGS. CDR3 size: 17 residues. CDR3 protein: CALGELGWATDTDKLIF. CDR3 coding DNA: TGTGCTCTTGGGGAACTAGGATGGGCTACTGACACCGATAAACTCATCTTT.

This rearrangement joins TRDV2 to TRDJ1; 10 nucleotides agree with TRDD3. The germline gives CDR1 GEAIGNYY, CDR2 EKD. V dropped 0 bases and J dropped 2; count of bases not matched to a gene: 14. CDR3 length equals 19 residues. The CDR3 nucleotides read TGTGCCTGTGACACCGTGGCAGGTACTGGGGGATCGTTTACCGATAAACTCATCTTT. Amino acids: CACDTVAGTGGSFTDKLIF.

Only a few counts were recorded for this clone. The protein in TCRdb stems from a much larger clone and differs at residue 12 from this DNA's translation, likely a read error; here the protein is translated from the DNA. J is TRDJ1 and V is TRDV2; 11 bases agree with TRDD3. The CDR3 has 15 amino acids. Germline V lookup: CDR1 GEAIGNYY, CDR2 EKD. The CDR3 DNA follows: TGTGCCTGTGACAATCTGGGGGATACTGGCGATAGACTCATCTTT. Translation: CACDNLGDTGDRLIF.

This clone was seen a few times. The chain recombines TRDV2 with TRDJ1; TRDD3 matches 12 bases. Germline CDR1 and CDR2: GEAIGNYY and EKD. Trimming removed 1 base from V and 7 bases from J; junction bases left unmatched: 18. The CDR3 consists of 19 residues. In DNA form, the CDR3 reads TGTGCCTGTGACACGATTGTCCTGGGGGATACGCTGTGGTCTGGTAAACTCATCTTT. This translates into CACDTIVLGDTLWSGKLIF.

This clone was counted a few times. The DNA is omitted, as the CDR3 cannot be located on it reliably, and the CDR3 follows TCRdb's listing. The chain links TRAV29/DV5 to TRDJ1; no DNA check was done on the table's D call, TRDD3. Including both end residues, the CDR3 is 24 amino acids long. Germline V gene lookup returns CDR1 NSMFDY and CDR2 ISSIKDK. The CDR3 sequence is CSVLLRSKRVFWGIREDWTDKLIF.

This clone was found a few times. The V gene is TRDV2, the J gene TRDJ1, with TRDD3 matching over 12 bases. TCRdb lists no J gene, so it was determined here by aligning the DNA to germline. CDR3 length: 13 amino acids. From germline, CDR1 is GEAIGNYY and CDR2 EKD. Unmatched junction bases numbered 0, after V lost 7 bases and J lost 1 base. The CDR3 region is CACWGIRTDKLIF. CDR3 DNA sequence: TGTGCCTGCTGGGGGATACGCACCGATAAACTCATCTTT.

In this sample, this clone turned up a few times. TCRdb lists the protein of a much larger clone for this DNA, which differs at residue 3, so this is likely a read error; the protein given here is translated from the DNA itself. The chain links TRDV2 to TRDJ1, with TRDD3 matching over 10 bases. TCRdb offers no J gene call, so here the DNA was matched to germline to obtain one. Germline CDR1 is GEAIGNYY and CDR2 is EKD. This CDR3 spans 18 amino acids. In DNA form, the CDR3 reads TGTGCCTTTGACAGAGGGGGGGATACGCGATCTTACACCGATAAACTCATCTTT. Its protein product is CAFDRGGDTRSYTDKLIF.

This clone was detected only a few times. The CDR3 sequence is CACDTVGGYYTDKLIF. CDR3 nucleotides: TGTGCCTGTGACACCGTTGGGGGATATTACACCGATAAACTCATCTTT. This sequence joins TRDV2 and TRDJ1, with 9 bases lining up with TRDD3. Trimming cost V 0 bases and J 0 bases; bases outside gene matches: 4. Looked up from germline, CDR1 is GEAIGNYY and CDR2 is EKD. The CDR3 is 16 amino acids.

The table lists this clone with a few counts. A read error likely explains this, since a far larger clone differs by one base. The chain combines TRDV2 with TRDJ1; no clear D gene. As TCRdb names no J gene, one was assigned here on the basis of a DNA match to germline. Trimming left V 0 bases short and J 3 bases short, with 16 bases between. Germline V gene data show CDR1 as GEAIGNYY and CDR2 as EKD. The length of the CDR3 is 16 residues. The CDR3, as DNA: TGTGCCTGTGACACCGGACAACACACCAACGCCGATAAACTCATCTTT. Encoded protein: CACDTGQHTNADKLIF.

To note about this clone: Relative to the germline gene, one junction end is altered; a read error may explain this. The V and J genes are TRDV2 and TRDJ1, with 7 bases lining up with TRDD3. Germline CDR1 is GEAIGNYY and CDR2 is EKD. This CDR3 is 20 amino acids long. The CDR3 region is CACDSLRSSSLGAYTAKLIF. Written as DNA, the CDR3 is TGTGCCTGTGACAGCCTACGCTCATCTTCCCTGGGGGCGTACACCGCTAAACTCATCTTT.

By its share, this clone is medium-sized. This DNA translates differently at residue 7 from the TCRdb protein, which is that of a much larger clone; a read error is likely, and the protein shown is the DNA's own translation. The chain employs TRDV3 and TRDJ1; D could derive from TRDD2 or TRDD3 (6 bases each). Germline assignment: CDR1 TVYSNPD and CDR2 GDNSRS (reference sequence). The CDR3 covers 14 residues. The germline V and J ends were trimmed by 5 bases and 5 bases, with 21 bases remaining between them. DNA of the CDR3: TGTGCCCTCTCCTCCTACGGCCTGGGGGATAAACTCATCTTT. This gives the protein CALSSYGLGDKLIF.

Turning to this clone: A far larger clone is one nucleotide away, so this likely arose from a read error. J is TRDJ1 and V is TRDV2; 10 nucleotides line up with TRDD3. This CDR3 region has 19 residues. Germline V lookup: CDR1 GEAIGNYY, CDR2 EKD. The CDR3 spells CACDTVMAQLGDRIGKLTF. CDR3 in DNA: TGTGCCTGTGACACCGTTATGGCTCAGCTGGGGGATAGAATCGGTAAACTCACCTTT.

Regarding this clone: The protein TCRdb lists belongs to a much larger clone and differs from this DNA's translation at residue 4, which points to a read error; the protein shown is made from the DNA. The gene calls are TRDV3 and TRDJ1; tentatively, D is TRDD2 or TRDD3 (6 bases each). The CDR3 runs 14 residues. V lost 5 bases, J lost 5 bases, and 21 bases lay in between. Germline-derived CDR1 and CDR2 are TVYSNPD and GDNSRS (reference sequence). CDR3 sequence reads: CALTSYDLGDKLIF. The CDR3 DNA reads as TGTGCCCTCACCTCCTACGACCTGGGGGATAAACTCATCTTT.

Worth noting for this clone: Possible read error: a much larger clone is one base away. The V and J genes are TRDV2 and TRDJ1; 13 nucleotides align to TRDD3. The J segment lost 0 bases and the V segment lost 4 bases, leaving 13 bases of the junction unmatched. This CDR3 is built from 19 residues. Germline V gene lookup returns CDR1 GEAIGNYY and CDR2 EKD. The CDR3 nucleotides are TGTGCCTGTGAACCTGCACTGGGGGATACGCGGAGGTACACCGATAAACTCATCTTT. Amino acid sequence: CACEPALGDTRRYTDKLIF.

With respect to this clone: TCRdb assigns this DNA the protein of a much larger clone, which departs from its translation at residue 16; this likely reflects a read error, and the protein shown comes from translating the DNA. V and J are TRDV2 and TRDJ1; 9 bases agree with TRDD3. The germline CDR1 and CDR2 sequences are GEAIGNYY and EKD. The CDR3 extends over 17 amino acids. CDR3 nucleotides: TGTGCCTGTGACACTTTGGGCGGACTGGGGGACCAGTATAAACTCACCTTT. It codes for CACDTLGGLGDQYKLTF.

This clone was picked up a small number of times. The amino acid sequence in TCRdb belongs to a much larger clone and departs from this DNA's translation at residue 12, likely a sequencing read error; the sequence shown is translated from the DNA. The CDR3 sequence is CACDTVGTSSQRADKLIF. The CDR3 DNA reads as TGTGCCTGTGACACCGTGGGGACTTCATCGCAGAGAGCCGATAAACTCATCTTT. This chain connects TRDV2 to TRDJ1; a possible D gene is TRDD3 (5 bases). CDR1 GEAIGNYY and CDR2 EKD come from the germline V gene. V shed 0 bases and J shed 3 bases, with 22 bases lying between them. The CDR3 contains 18 residues.

This clone has more than one count but fewer than ten. J is TRDJ1 and V is TRDV2; the match to TRDD3 covers 13 bases. Germline-derived CDR1 and CDR2 are GEAIGNYY and EKD. The CDR3 sequence is 25 residues long. V lost 0 bases to trimming and J lost 0 bases; unmatched junction nucleotides: 27. The CDR3: CACDTVDPTSTGGYAPQLYTDKLIF. The CDR3 bases are TGTGCCTGTGACACCGTGGACCCCACGAGTACTGGGGGATACGCACCCCAACTGTACACCGATAAACTCATCTTT.

This clone is labeled hyperexpanded. Distinct nucleotide sequences in the sample also encode this CDR3. The chain carries TRDV2 and TRDJ1; D possibly corresponds to TRDD3 (6 bases). CDR1 GEAIGNYY and CDR2 EKD come from the germline V gene. The CDR3 spans 14 residues. Trimming removed 0 bases at V and 9 bases at J, with 16 bases between. The CDR3 spells CACDTVSGERELIF. DNA for the CDR3: TGTGCCTGTGACACCGTGTCGGGGGAGAGGGAACTCATCTTT.

This clone has a handful of counts. This is likely an artifact of a read error, given a far larger clone one base away. The same CDR3 is also encoded by other DNA sequences in this sample. The chain employs TRDV3 and TRDJ1, with D tentatively TRDD3 (6 bases). Germline V gene lookup returns CDR1 TVYSNPD and CDR2 GDNSRS (reference sequence). The CDR3 totals 14 residues. V was pared by 5 bases and J by 5 bases, with 21 bases between. CDR3 nucleotides: TGTGCCCTCTCCTCCTATGACCTGGGGGATAAACTCATCTTT. Protein product: CALSSYDLGDKLIF.